The 6 T cell receptor beta chains in this list originate from one sample, sequenced in a study of control samples from healthy donors and cancer patients. Data came from immunoSEQ multiplex PCR; TCRdb stores just in-frame clones and leaves some out. The sample shows around 100,000 clones, roughly nine tenths of them seen only once. The material sequenced was blood. The source of these receptors is a woman between 65 and 79 years old in good health.

This clone has only a few counts. The CDR3 sequence is CASTNAVGELFF. The CDR3 nucleotides read TGTGCCAGTACTAACGCGGTAGGGGAGCTGTTTTTT. The rearrangement links TRBV19 to TRBJ2-2; D unresolved. The CDR3 sequence is 12 residues long. Germline lookup yields CDR1 LNHDA and CDR2 SQIVND (reference sequence). Trimming took 7 bases from V and 8 from J, leaving 11 bases between them.

The rearrangement joins TRBV5-1 to TRBJ1-1, with D maybe TRBD1 (5 bases). CDR3 length equals 15 residues. Germline V lookup: CDR1 SGHRS, CDR2 YFSETQ. Trimming shortened V by 0 bases and J by 1 base, and 10 bases separated the two germline ends. Here the CDR3 reads CASSLEDGGNTEAFF. The CDR3 DNA follows: TGCGCCAGCAGCTTGGAGGATGGGGGGAACACTGAAGCTTTCTTT. The full variable domain, completed using reference TRBV5-1 and TRBJ1-1, is KAGVTQTPRYLIKTRGQQVTLSCSPISGHRSVSWYQQTPGQGLQFLFEYFSETQRNKGNFPGRFSGRQFSNSRSEMNVSTLELGDSALYLCASSLEDGGNTEAFFGQGTRLTVV.

The chain carries TRBV24-1 and TRBJ2-5; the D gene is possibly TRBD1 (5 bases). This CDR3 spans 13 amino acids. Germline assignment: CDR1 KGHDR and CDR2 SFDVKD. V dropped 10 bases and J dropped 5 bases, with 16 bases sitting between them. This CDR3 reads CATSRQGSETQYF. CDR3 in DNA: TGTGCCACTTCAAGGCAGGGATCCGAGACCCAGTACTTC.

In regard to this clone: Other DNA variants within this sample encode the same CDR3. The chain recombines TRBV20-1 with TRBJ1-1, with TRBD1 identical over 7 bases. From germline, CDR1 is DFQATT and CDR2 SNEGSKA (reference sequence). This CDR3 has 14 residues. With V trimmed by 3 bases and J by 2 bases, 6 bases remained unmatched. The chain's CDR3 is CSASREGANTEAFF. In nucleotides, the CDR3 is TGCAGTGCTAGTCGGGAGGGGGCCAACACTGAAGCTTTCTTT.

This clone was detected once. The gene calls are TRBV5-1 and TRBJ2-3, with D perhaps matching TRBD1 (5 bases). The CDR3 spans 14 residues. Germline CDR1 is SGHRS and CDR2 is YFSETQ. V was pared by 4 bases and J by 3 bases, with 12 bases between. This CDR3 reads CASSKTGVTDTQYF. In nucleotides, the CDR3 is TGCGCCAGCAGCAAAACAGGAGTGACAGATACGCAGTATTTT.

The V gene is TRBV7-6, the J gene TRBJ2-7, with D possibly being TRBD1 or TRBD2 (7 bases each). This CDR3 has 15 residues. V lost 1 base and J lost 5, with 15 bases in between. The germline CDR1 and CDR2 sequences are SGHVS and FNYEAQ. The CDR3 bases are TGTGCCAGCAGCTTAGGGGGGGGACAGCTCAACGAGCAGTACTTC. Protein sequence: CASSLGGGQLNEQYF. The full variable domain, with the rest looked up from reference TRBV7-6 and TRBJ2-7, is GAGVSQSPRYKVTKRGQDVALRCDPISGHVSLYWYRQALGQGPEFLTYFNYEAQQDKSGLPNDRFSAERPEGSISTLTIQRTEQRDSAMYRCASSLGGGQLNEQYFGPGTRLTVT.